Presented here are 17 T cell receptor beta chains from one specimen sequenced in a study of blood T cell repertoires in COVID-19. The assay was immunoSEQ multiplex PCR, and TCRdb's table has in-frame clones only and misses some. The sample has a few hundred thousand clones; around 93% are singletons. The specimen sequenced was PBMCs or T cells enriched from blood (not recorded which). The receptors were sampled from a human donor in a cohort exposed to, infected with or recovered from COVID-19 (not recorded which). The donor label of this sample is uncertain.

This sequence joins TRBV19 and TRBJ2-1, with D unclear. V lost 1 base and J 5 bases, leaving 6 bases between the germline ends. This CDR3 comprises 13 residues. Germline loops: CDR1 LNHDA, CDR2 SQIVND (reference sequence). In DNA form, the CDR3 reads TGTGCCAGTAGTATAGCTACAGACAATGAGCAGTTCTTC. Translating gives CASSIATDNEQFF.

This clone appeared once. CDR3 nucleotide sequence: TGTGCTAGTGTCCTCACCTTCGGGACAGGGGTAGAGCAGCCCCAGCATTTT. Translation gives CASVLTFGTGVEQPQHF. The chain carries TRBV12-5 and TRBJ1-5; 10 nucleotides align to TRBD1. V lost 7 bases, J lost 7 bases, and 16 bases stayed unmatched. Germline values: CDR1 LGHNT, CDR2 FRNRAP. The CDR3 sequence is 17 residues long.

A single count supports this clone. The V call is TRBV5-4, the J call TRBJ1-3, with D hard to call. The CDR3 length is 13 residues. Trimming pared 0 bases from V and 4 bases from J, leaving 5 bases between. From germline, CDR1 is SGHNT and CDR2 YYREEE (reference sequence). The CDR3 DNA is TGTGCCAGCAGCTTGGCCGGGGGAAACACCATATATTTT. This codes for CASSLAGGNTIYF.

The V gene is TRBV6-5, the J gene TRBJ2-5; D gene uncertain. This CDR3 has 16 amino acids. CDR1 and CDR2 (germline): MNHEY, SVGAGI. V shed 2 bases and J shed 2 bases, with 15 bases lying between them. CDR3 nucleotides: TGTGCCAGCAGTTACAAATGGGCAGGAACTCAAGAGACCCAGTACTTC. This sequence encodes CASSYKWAGTQETQYF.

This chain joins TRBV19 and TRBJ2-1; 11 bases agree with TRBD2. The CDR3 loop spans 18 amino acids. V was pared by 3 bases and J by 3 bases, with 10 bases of the junction left unmatched. Germline values: CDR1 LNHDA, CDR2 SQIVND (reference sequence). CDR3: CASSIGSGGALNYNEQFF. The CDR3 DNA reads TGTGCCAGTAGTATCGGTAGCGGGGGGGCCTTGAACTACAATGAGCAGTTCTTC.

The rearrangement joins TRBV30 to TRBJ2-2; possibly TRBD1 for D (6 bases). The germline V gene encodes CDR1 GTSNPN and CDR2 SVGIG (reference sequence). The CDR3 extends over 14 amino acids. Trimming removed 3 bases from V and 7 bases from J, with 15 bases in between. The CDR3 region is CAWSFSGAGGELFF. For the CDR3, the DNA is TGTGCCTGGAGCTTTTCAGGGGCGGGCGGGGAGCTGTTTTTT.

The V and J genes are TRBV5-6 and TRBJ2-1; D not resolved. The CDR3 extends over 11 amino acids. Germline CDR1 reads SGHDT; CDR2 reads YYEEEE. V lost 3 bases to trimming and J lost 5 bases, with 3 bases between them. The CDR3 sequence is CASSYNNEQFF. The CDR3 DNA follows: TGTGCCAGCAGCTACAACAATGAGCAGTTCTTC. Complete variable domain (other parts from reference TRBV5-6 and TRBJ2-1): DAGVTQSPTHLIKTRGQQVTLRCSPKSGHDTVSWYQQALGQGPQFIFQYYEEEERQRGNFPDRFSGHQFPNYSSELNVNALLLGDSALYLCASSYNNEQFFGPGTRLTVL.

This clone has a handful of counts. The CDR3 DNA reads as TGTGCCAGCAGTCCGGGACAGGGGCGGACCGGGGAGCTGTTTTTT. Encoded protein: CASSPGQGRTGELFF. The chain uses TRBV7-6 and TRBJ2-2; 10 bases match TRBD1. There are 15 residues in the CDR3. J gave up 5 bases and V 6 bases, and 6 bases lay outside the gene matches. The germline V gene has CDR1 SGHVS and CDR2 FNYEAQ.

This chain uses TRBV7-2 with TRBJ1-1, with TRBD1 identical over 7 bases. V was pared by 1 base and J by 0 bases, with 2 bases of the junction left unmatched. The length of the CDR3 is 15 residues. Germline V gene lookup returns CDR1 SGHTA and CDR2 FQGNSA. The CDR3 nucleotides are TGTGCCAGCAGCTTAGAGGGGACAGTGAACACTGAAGCTTTCTTT. Residues: CASSLEGTVNTEAFF.

The chain combines TRBV3-1 (or the pseudogene TRBV3-2) with TRBJ1-2; 11 nucleotides match TRBD1. Germline values: CDR1 LGHDT, CDR2 YNNKEL (reference sequence). The CDR3 is 16 residues long. Trimming removed 5 bases from V and 6 bases from J; junction bases left unmatched: 11. CDR3 nucleotides: TGTGCCAGCAGCTCCGGAACGGGACAGGGGGAACATGGCTACACCTTC. This gives the protein CASSSGTGQGEHGYTF.

The chain recombines TRBV3-1 (or the pseudogene TRBV3-2) with TRBJ1-2, with D perhaps matching TRBD1 (5 bases). CDR1 is LGHDT, CDR2 YNNKEL, per germline (reference sequence). V was pared by 5 bases and J by 2 bases, with 12 bases between. This CDR3 has 14 residues. The CDR3 sequence: CASSSGTLNYGYTF. In DNA, the CDR3 is TGTGCCAGCAGCTCCGGGACTCTGAACTATGGCTACACCTTC.

Comments on this clone: Other nucleotide sequences from this sample produce the same CDR3. The chain uses TRBV2 and TRBJ1-4; the D gene is possibly TRBD1 (5 bases). This CDR3 contains 14 residues. With 3 bases removed from V and 8 bases from J, the gap between germline ends came to 13 bases. Germline V CDR1 and CDR2: SNHLY, FYNNEI. The CDR3, as DNA: TGTGCCAGCAGTGAGGGGACCGGGAGGGAAAAACTGTTTTTT. This gives the protein CASSEGTGREKLFF.

The chain combines TRBV5-5 with TRBJ2-7; D perhaps matches TRBD2 (5 bases). V lost 2 bases to trimming and J lost 6 bases, with 9 bases between them. The CDR3 totals 12 residues. The germline V gene encodes CDR1 SGHKS and CDR2 YYEKEE (reference sequence). The CDR3 loop reads CASSLFGIEQYF. The CDR3 DNA reads TGTGCCAGCAGCTTATTCGGGATCGAGCAGTACTTC.

CDR3 sequence (DNA): TGTGCCAGCCGCCCCCGGGTTTCCTACGAGCAGTACTTC. Translated, it gives CASRPRVSYEQYF. The genes are TRBV6-5 and TRBJ2-7; D is unresolved. The ends were cut back, 8 bases at V and 1 base at J, with 12 bases in the middle. The germline CDR1 and CDR2 sequences are MNHEY and SVGAGI. This CDR3 is built from 13 residues.

This sequence joins TRBV24-1 and TRBJ1-5; 11 positions match TRBD1. After removal of 9 bases from V and 4 bases from J, the junction contained 7 bases not matched to a gene. The CDR3 has 15 amino acids. Germline V gene lookup returns CDR1 KGHDR and CDR2 SFDVKD. In DNA, the CDR3 is TGTGCCACCGGGACAGGGGGGGGTTGGAATCAGCCCCAGCATTTT. Amino acids: CATGTGGGWNQPQHF.

The J gene is TRBJ1-6, the V gene TRBV3-1 (or the pseudogene TRBV3-2); tentatively, D is TRBD1 (5 bases). Germline V gives CDR1 LGHDT, CDR2 YNNKEL (reference sequence). The CDR3 extends over 15 amino acids. The V end lost 0 bases, the J end lost 10 bases, and 13 bases lay between the germline ends. The CDR3 loop reads CASSQDPGGRSPLHF. As DNA, the CDR3 is TGTGCCAGCAGCCAAGATCCGGGGGGAAGGTCACCCCTCCACTTT.

The chain links TRBV20-1 to TRBJ2-5; 9 nucleotides line up with TRBD2. The trim removed 3 bases at V and 5 bases at J, leaving 10 bases unmatched. CDR3 length equals 15 residues. Germline V gives CDR1 DFQATT, CDR2 SNEGSKA (reference sequence). CDR3 DNA sequence: TGCAGTGCTAGTGGCGGGGGGGCCGTTCGGGAGACCCAGTACTTC. Translation: CSASGGGAVRETQYF.